The 25 T cell receptor beta chains in this list originate from one sample, sequenced in a study of T cell responses to AZD1222 COVID-19 vaccine (dated by TCRdb to about 2021). Receptors were amplified or captured by the immunoSEQ multiplex PCR assay. TCRdb took this table from immuneACCESS and kept in-frame rearrangements with V and J called. Such tables lack part of the clones; where checked against another copy, unresolved V genes explain under half of the gap, and the rest is unexplained. In this sample the table shows some 170,000 clones, 90% to 95% of which occur a single time. The ten largest clones add up to 2.5% to 3% of the sample. This specimen's time point label, interpreted: baseline before first vaccination. The starting material was peripheral blood, obtained on day 0 of AZD1222 vaccination. All receptors come from an adult in good health.

The CDR3 loop is CASSSGTDTQYF. CDR3 in DNA: TGTGCCAGCAGCTCTGGCACAGATACGCAGTATTTT. The chain recombines TRBV5-4 with TRBJ2-3; D not certain. Deletions cut 3 bases from V and 1 base from J, with 3 bases between. Per the germline V gene, CDR1 is SGHNT and CDR2 is YYREEE (reference sequence). The CDR3 spans 12 residues.

The rearrangement links TRBV10-3 to TRBJ2-7; 8 nucleotides agree with TRBD2. Germline CDR1 reads ENHRY; CDR2 reads SYGVKD. The CDR3 runs to 17 residues. After removal of 4 bases from V and 2 bases from J, the junction contained 13 bases not matched to a gene. The CDR3 nucleotides are TGTGCCATCAGTGGCGGGGGCTTCGGGAGGGGGACCTACGAGCAGTACTTC. Translation gives CAISGGGFGRGTYEQYF.

The chain combines TRBV14 with TRBJ1-2, with D unresolved. V lost 0 bases, J lost 2 bases, and 7 bases lay in between. Germline V gene sequence: CDR1 SGHDN, CDR2 FVKESK. The CDR3 consists of 14 residues. The CDR3 sequence is CASSQDTGNYGYTF. CDR3 DNA sequence: TGTGCCAGCAGCCAAGATACGGGGAACTATGGCTACACCTTC.

The chain links TRBV7-9 to TRBJ1-2; 7 positions agree with TRBD1. Germline CDR1 and CDR2: SEHNR and FQNEAQ (reference sequence). Losses at the gene ends were 2 bases for V and 6 bases for J; bases not matched to a gene: 3. The length of the CDR3 is 13 residues. Here the CDR3 reads CASSLFQGDGYTF. Here the CDR3 DNA reads TGTGCCAGCAGCTTATTTCAGGGGGATGGCTACACCTTC.

This sequence joins TRBV29-1 and TRBJ1-1; 7 nucleotides line up with TRBD1. CDR1 is SQVTM, CDR2 ANQGSEA, per germline. This CDR3 is 11 amino acids long. V gave up 7 bases and J gave up 7 bases; unmatched junction bases: 6. CDR3 amino acids: CSAFRDSEAFF. The CDR3 nucleotides read TGCAGCGCCTTCCGGGACAGTGAAGCTTTCTTT.

This clone was seen ten or more times. Other nucleotide sequences from this sample produce the same CDR3. This chain joins TRBV19 and TRBJ1-1; D gene uncertain. The CDR3 runs 15 residues. Trimming cost V 3 bases and J 1 base, with 12 bases left between them. CDR1 is LNHDA, CDR2 SQIVND, per germline (reference sequence). This chain's CDR3 is CASSIDRAANTEAFF. CDR3 bases: TGTGCCAGTAGTATCGACCGGGCAGCGAACACTGAAGCTTTCTTT.

The chain is built from TRBV2 and TRBJ2-3, with 9 bases aligning to TRBD2. V shed 4 bases and J 2 bases; nucleotides not matched to a gene: 4. Germline assignment: CDR1 SNHLY and CDR2 FYNNEI. The length of the CDR3 is 15 residues. CDR3 protein: CASSVLAGNTDTQYF. Written as DNA, the CDR3 is TGTGCCAGCAGTGTCCTAGCGGGGAACACAGATACGCAGTATTTT.

The CDR3 loop is CASSWQGGELFF. CDR3 DNA: TGTGCCAGCAGCTGGCAGGGAGGGGAGCTGTTTTTT. V usage is TRBV11-1 and J usage is TRBJ2-2; D is perhaps TRBD1 (5 bases). The V and J ends lost 4 bases and 8 bases respectively, with 8 bases between them. Germline V gene lookup returns CDR1 SGHAT and CDR2 FQDESV (reference sequence). The CDR3 has 12 residues.

The chain is built from TRBV5-1 and TRBJ1-2; D uncertain. Germline V gene data show CDR1 as SGHRS and CDR2 as YFSETQ. The V end lost 0 bases, the J end lost 0 bases, and 9 bases lay between the germline ends. There are 15 residues in the CDR3. CDR3 protein: CASSLDTASNYGYTF. As DNA, the CDR3 is TGCGCCAGCAGCTTGGATACAGCCTCTAACTATGGCTACACCTTC. The full variable domain, with the rest looked up from reference TRBV5-1 and TRBJ1-2, is KAGVTQTPRYLIKTRGQQVTLSCSPISGHRSVSWYQQTPGQGLQFLFEYFSETQRNKGNFPGRFSGRQFSNSRSEMNVSTLELGDSALYLCASSLDTASNYGYTFGSGTRLTVV.

The chain links TRBV6-1 to TRBJ1-2; no reliable D call. The CDR3 is made up of 12 amino acids. The V end lost 2 bases, the J end lost 8 bases, and 9 bases lay between the germline ends. Germline V gene sequence: CDR1 MNHNS, CDR2 SASEGT. CDR3 sequence: CASSENLGGYTF. In nucleotides, the CDR3 is TGTGCCAGCAGTGAAAATCTTGGCGGCTACACCTTC.

This clone was recorded a few times. The J gene is TRBJ1-5, the V gene TRBV7-2; D is uncertain. Trimming stripped 3 bases from V and 3 bases from J, with 6 bases between. The CDR3 contains 13 residues. Germline V lookup: CDR1 SGHTA, CDR2 FQGNSA. The CDR3 region has the DNA TGTGCCAGCAGCTTCCCCGACAATCAGCCCCAGCATTTT. Translating gives CASSFPDNQPQHF.

This clone was seen a handful of times. This same CDR3 is encoded by further DNA sequences in the sample. The CDR3 loop reads CAISESRDTGELFF. CDR3 in DNA: TGTGCCATCAGTGAGTCTCGGGACACCGGGGAGCTGTTTTTT. This chain uses TRBV10-3 with TRBJ2-2; D ambiguous. Deletions cut 0 bases from V and 3 bases from J, with 5 bases between. Germline CDR1 and CDR2: ENHRY and SYGVKD. This CDR3 comprises 14 residues.

This chain connects TRBV29-1 to TRBJ2-7; maybe TRBD1 (7 bases). Germline V gives CDR1 SQVTM, CDR2 ANQGSEA. The CDR3 extends over 15 amino acids. V lost 5 bases to trimming and J lost 2 bases, with 19 bases between them. CDR3 nucleotide sequence: TGCAGCGTTACACTCCCAGGGGGGCTCACCTACGAGCAGTACTTC. The encoded protein is CSVTLPGGLTYEQYF.

Written as DNA, the CDR3 is TGTGCCAGCAGCCCCGATATCTCGAACACTGAAGCTTTCTTT. This translates into CASSPDISNTEAFF. J is TRBJ1-1 and V is TRBV27; D remains unclear. The CDR3 sequence is 14 residues long. Trimming removed 6 bases at V and 1 base at J, with 12 bases between. CDR1 MNHEY and CDR2 SMNVEV come from the germline V gene (reference sequence).

This clone was recorded once. This chain links TRBV6-5 with TRBJ1-2; 8 bases are shared with TRBD1. This CDR3 is 14 amino acids long. Unmatched junction bases numbered 8, after V lost 4 bases and J lost 7 bases. Germline CDR1 is MNHEY and CDR2 is SVGAGI. CDR3 DNA sequence: TGTGCCAGCAGTTCTGACAGGGGTTTAGGTGGCTACACCTTC. This encodes CASSSDRGLGGYTF.

This clone was counted a few times. The rearrangement uses TRBV5-1 and TRBJ1-2; 12 nucleotides line up with TRBD1. Germline CDR1 reads SGHRS; CDR2 reads YFSETQ. This CDR3 region has 14 residues. The trim removed 4 bases at V and 7 bases at J, leaving 5 bases unmatched. Here the CDR3 DNA reads TGCGCCAGCAGCCCGGGACAGGGGGCGGGTGGCTACACCTTC. Translating it yields CASSPGQGAGGYTF.

This rearrangement joins TRBV7-8 to TRBJ2-5; no firm D call. The CDR3 has 15 residues. V was pared by 2 bases and J by 4 bases, with 14 bases between. The V gene's germline CDR1 is SGHVS and CDR2 FQNEAQ. The CDR3 loop is CASSLRNLNGETQYF. The CDR3 coding sequence is TGTGCCAGCAGCTTACGGAACCTAAACGGAGAGACCCAGTACTTC.

The sample holds a few counts of this clone. J is TRBJ1-1 and V is TRBV10-1; a possible D gene is TRBD1 (6 bases). V gave up 7 bases and J gave up 1 base, with 13 bases separating them. There are 14 residues in the CDR3. Germline CDR1 and CDR2: WNHNN and SYGVQD (reference sequence). CDR3 sequence: CASKGDTGNTEAFF. CDR3 coding DNA: TGCGCCAGCAAGGGGGACACCGGGAACACTGAAGCTTTCTTT.

This chain connects TRBV5-6 to TRBJ2-1; 9 bases match TRBD2. CDR1 is SGHDT, CDR2 YYEEEE, per germline. The V segment lost 0 bases and the J segment 4 bases; nucleotides outside the gene matches: 8. The CDR3 consists of 17 residues. The CDR3 reads CASSLDGGRAPYNEQFF. CDR3 coding DNA: TGTGCCAGCAGCTTGGATGGCGGGAGGGCCCCTTACAATGAGCAGTTCTTC.

V usage is TRBV6-5 and J usage is TRBJ2-5; 7 bases are shared with TRBD2. The germline CDR1 and CDR2 sequences are MNHEY and SVGAGI. With V trimmed by 8 bases and J by 3 bases, 9 bases remained unmatched. The CDR3 spans 14 residues. This CDR3 reads CASHRRAGEETQYF. The CDR3 DNA reads TGTGCCAGCCACCGGAGGGCGGGAGAAGAGACCCAGTACTTC.

The CDR3 region has the DNA TGTGCCAGCAGCCTTGGACAGGGGGCGTATTATGGCTACACCTTC. Protein: CASSLGQGAYYGYTF. The rearrangement uses TRBV7-2 and TRBJ1-2, with TRBD1 matching 11 bases. The V and J ends lost 5 bases and 5 bases, in that order; junction bases with no gene match: 7. CDR1 is SGHTA, CDR2 FQGNSA, per germline. The CDR3 has 15 amino acids.

The gene calls are TRBV5-1 and TRBJ2-7; TRBD1 aligns across 8 bases. This CDR3 has 20 amino acids. The germline gives CDR1 SGHRS, CDR2 YFSETQ. The V and J ends lost 4 bases and 7 bases, in that order; junction bases with no gene match: 28. The CDR3 bases are TGCGCCAGCAGCCAAAGGACAGGGTGGGGGTTCGGACTCGCTAATCGGGAGCAGTACTTC. It codes for CASSQRTGWGFGLANREQYF. Full variable domain (remainder filled in from reference TRBV5-1 and TRBJ2-7): KAGVTQTPRYLIKTRGQQVTLSCSPISGHRSVSWYQQTPGQGLQFLFEYFSETQRNKGNFPGRFSGRQFSNSRSEMNVSTLELGDSALYLCASSQRTGWGFGLANREQYFGPGTRLTVT.

The J gene is TRBJ1-2, the V gene TRBV4-1; D is uncertain. The length of the CDR3 is 15 residues. V lost 1 base and J lost 6, with 15 bases in between. Germline V gene sequence: CDR1 MGHRA, CDR2 YSYEKL. This CDR3 reads CASSQVGLPGDGYTF. The CDR3, as DNA: TGCGCCAGCAGCCAAGTGGGCCTCCCTGGGGATGGCTACACCTTC.

The chain uses TRBV29-1 and TRBJ1-2; D not certain. Germline V gene data show CDR1 as SQVTM and CDR2 as ANQGSEA. This CDR3 comprises 14 residues. V lost 7 bases and J lost 0, with 15 bases in between. The CDR3 DNA follows: TGCAGCGACTTGACCCCGTTTTCTAACTATGGCTACACCTTC. It is translated as CSDLTPFSNYGYTF. Using reference TRBV29-1 and TRBJ1-2 for the parts outside the CDR3, the full variable domain is SAVISQKPSRDICQRGTSLTIQCQVDSQVTMMFWYRQQPGQSLTLIATANQGSEATYESGFVIDKFPISRPNLTFSTLTVSNMSPEDSSIYLCSDLTPFSNYGYTFGSGTRLTVV.

The V call is TRBV5-4, the J call TRBJ2-3; maybe TRBD2 (5 bases). In germline, CDR1 is SGHNT, CDR2 YYREEE (reference sequence). This CDR3 contains 15 residues. V lost 1 base, J lost 3 bases, and 12 bases lay in between. The chain's CDR3 is CASSLSSPTTDTQYF. As DNA, the CDR3 is TGTGCCAGCAGCTTGTCTAGCCCAACGACAGATACGCAGTATTTT.